This is a list of T cell receptor beta chains from one sample in a study of blood T cells in healthy people across ages. TCRdb independently ran MiXCR on the 5' RACE reads; one entry per CDR3 protein. The sample yields some 1.5 million distinct CDR3 sequences, about 28% seen once. Sequenced input: blood. The receptors here all came from a woman between 25 and 40 years old in good health. Each CDR3 is given with its conserved first and last residue. D genes are given only for firm matches. Clone size is stated in some rows and not others, as once, few, many or a class when expanded.

d_gene	j_gene	abundance	v_gene	CDR3aa	CDR3nt
.	TRBJ1-2	few	TRBV7-6	CASSYQEGDGYTF	TGTGCCAGCAGCTACCAGGAGGGGGATGGCTACACCTTC
.	TRBJ1-2	few	TRBV20-1	CSASHIGNYGYTF	TGCAGTGCTTCACATATCGGGAACTATGGCTACACCTTC
.	TRBJ2-1	many	TRBV7-9	CASSPRETHREQFF	TGTGCCAGCAGCCCACGCGAGACCCATCGTGAGCAGTTCTTC
.	TRBJ2-7	.	TRBV20-1	CSARDGGRGYEQYF	TGCAGTGCTAGAGATGGAGGCAGGGGCTACGAGCAGTACTTC
.	TRBJ1-5	few	TRBV29-1	CSVRVNSNQPQHF	TGCAGCGTTCGAGTAAATAGCAATCAGCCCCAGCATTTT
.	TRBJ1-1	few	TRBV20-1	CSAIPRPFNTEAFF	TGCAGTGCCATACCCCGTCCCTTTAACACTGAAGCTTTCTTT
TRBD2	TRBJ2-1	.	TRBV11-2	CASSLDSLAGGPEQFF	TGTGCCAGCAGCTTAGATAGCCTAGCGGGGGGCCCAGAGCAGTTCTTC
.	TRBJ2-1	few	TRBV21-1	CASKKGRENYNEQFF	TGTGCCAGCAAGAAGGGGCGGGAGAATTACAATGAGCAGTTCTTC
TRBD1	TRBJ2-3	.	TRBV18	CASSPGNRGTVGTDTQYF	TGTGCCAGCTCACCGGGAAACAGGGGTACGGTTGGCACAGATACGCAGTATTTT
.	TRBJ2-5	few	TRBV6-1	CAIKRASVGENVNEQYF	TGTGCCATCAAAAGGGCTAGCGTTGGAGAGAATGTAAATGAGCAGTACTTC
TRBD2	TRBJ2-5	once	TRBV7-9	CASSSRGLAGQETQYF	TGTGCCAGCAGCTCGAGAGGACTAGCGGGGCAAGAGACCCAGTACTTC
.	TRBJ1-2	.	TRBV28	CASSSDRLTGYTF	TGTGCCAGCAGTTCCGACAGGTTAACCGGCTACACCTTC
.	TRBJ2-3	.	TRBV18	CASSQNQGPTDTQYF	TGTGCCAGCTCGCAGAACCAGGGCCCAACAGATACGCAGTATTTT
TRBD2	TRBJ2-5	.	TRBV20-1	CSARSLAGGLETQYF	TGCAGTGCTAGATCTCTAGCGGGGGGGCTAGAGACCCAGTACTTC
.	TRBJ2-7	few	TRBV9	CASSPRGSASPEQYF	TGTGCCAGCAGCCCTCGTGGTAGCGCTAGTCCCGAGCAGTACTTC
TRBD2	TRBJ2-1	.	TRBV11-2	CASSFRAGGRYNEQFF	TGTGCCAGCAGCTTTCGAGCGGGGGGGAGGTACAATGAGCAGTTCTTC
TRBD2	TRBJ2-1	.	TRBV3-1	CASSRREGHNEQFF	TGTGCCAGCAGCCGGCGGGAGGGCCACAATGAGCAGTTCTTC
TRBD1	TRBJ1-5	.	TRBV29-1	CSVAQGGGGQPQHF	TGCAGCGTTGCCCAGGGGGGGGGCGGTCAGCCCCAGCATTTT
.	TRBJ1-2	few	TRBV2	CASSEEREGGYTF	TGTGCCAGCAGTGAAGAGAGGGAGGGGGGCTACACCTTC
TRBD2	TRBJ2-5	.	TRBV7-3	CASSELAGGEETQYF	TGTGCCAGCAGCGAATTAGCGGGGGGGGAGGAGACCCAGTACTTC